The 23 T cell receptor beta chains given below trace back to one sample, sequenced in a study of blood T cell repertoires in COVID-19. Some clones are missing from TCRdb's copy, which holds only in-frame ones; the method was immunoSEQ multiplex PCR. The sample has some 270,000 clones, just under 90% seen once. Material: PBMCs or T cells enriched from blood (not recorded which). The origin of the receptors is a woman in her thirties with acute COVID-19.

V is TRBV24-1 and J is TRBJ1-5, with TRBD1 identical over 8 bases. V lost 6 bases, J lost 6 bases, and 3 bases stayed unmatched. The germline V gene encodes CDR1 KGHDR and CDR2 SFDVKD. The CDR3 length is 13 residues. In DNA, the CDR3 is TGTGCCACCAGTACAGGGGGGAGTCAGCCCCAGCATTTT. It codes for CATSTGGSQPQHF.

CDR3 amino acids: CASSIGPGPEQYF. CDR3 sequence (DNA): TGTGCCAGTAGTATAGGACCAGGGCCCGAGCAGTACTTC. This chain uses TRBV19 with TRBJ2-7; D is possibly TRBD1 (5 bases). The CDR3 consists of 13 residues. With 1 base removed from V and 6 bases from J, the gap between germline ends came to 10 bases. Germline loops: CDR1 LNHDA, CDR2 SQIVND (reference sequence).

The chain couples TRBV6-6 to TRBJ2-1; D might be TRBD1 (5 bases). CDR1 is MNHNY and CDR2 is SVGAGI in the germline V gene (reference sequence). The CDR3 sequence is 14 residues long. Trimming took 6 bases from V and 4 from J, leaving 13 bases between them. In DNA, the CDR3 is TGTGCCAGCAGCCGCCTGGGGCGGTACAATGAGCAGTTCTTC. Translating gives CASSRLGRYNEQFF.

The chain combines TRBV6-5 with TRBJ2-3; 8 nucleotides align to TRBD1. CDR3 length: 15 residues. Germline V gene data show CDR1 as MNHEY and CDR2 as SVGAGI. V trimming: 3 bases; J trimming: 2 bases; junction bases outside the gene matches: 4. In nucleotides, the CDR3 is TGTGCCAGCAGTTATCCGGGACAGGTCACAGATACGCAGTATTTT. Amino acids: CASSYPGQVTDTQYF.

This chain joins TRBV4-1 and TRBJ2-1, with a weak D call TRBD2 (5 bases). The CDR3 has 16 residues. V dropped 0 bases and J dropped 8 bases, with 17 bases sitting between them. From germline, CDR1 is MGHRA and CDR2 YSYEKL. The CDR3 here is CASSQDQFREAYEQFF. In nucleotides, the CDR3 is TGCGCCAGCAGCCAAGATCAATTCCGGGAAGCTTATGAGCAGTTCTTC.

The rearrangement joins TRBV27 to TRBJ2-7; 8 positions agree with TRBD2. The germline V gene has CDR1 MNHEY and CDR2 SMNVEV (reference sequence). The CDR3 is 14 residues long. V lost 6 bases to trimming and J lost 1 base; unmatched junction nucleotides: 5. CDR3 residues: CASSYGLASYEQYF. Here the CDR3 DNA reads TGTGCCAGCAGCTACGGACTAGCTTCCTACGAGCAGTACTTC.

The V and J genes are TRBV7-2 and TRBJ2-3, with TRBD1 matching over 9 bases. The CDR3 totals 14 residues. Trimming took 9 bases from V and 0 from J; bases not matched to a gene: 4. Germline V gene sequence: CDR1 SGHTA, CDR2 FQGNSA. The CDR3 region has the DNA TGTGCCAGTCCGGGACAGGGCAGCACAGATACGCAGTATTTT. Translating gives CASPGQGSTDTQYF.

V and J are TRBV29-1 and TRBJ2-7; 9 bases are a match to TRBD1. V lost 6 bases, J lost 6 bases, and 12 bases stayed unmatched. This CDR3 contains 14 residues. CDR1 SQVTM and CDR2 ANQGSEA come from the germline V gene. CDR3 region: CSVEPDRGFGEQYF. The CDR3 coding sequence is TGCAGCGTAGAGCCTGACAGGGGGTTCGGCGAGCAGTACTTC.

The V and J genes are TRBV27 and TRBJ2-2, with a tentative D call TRBD1 (6 bases). This CDR3 contains 14 residues. V was clipped by 2 bases and J by 5 bases, with 9 bases between them. In germline, CDR1 is MNHEY, CDR2 SMNVEV (reference sequence). In DNA form, the CDR3 reads TGTGCCAGCAGTTTAGGGGGCCTAACCGGGGAGCTGTTTTTT. This codes for CASSLGGLTGELFF.

This clone was detected only once. The chain couples TRBV5-6 to TRBJ2-3, with D possibly matching TRBD1 (5 bases). Trimming shortened V by 1 base and J by 1 base, and 16 bases separated the two germline ends. CDR3 length: 17 amino acids. Germline V gene sequence: CDR1 SGHDT, CDR2 YYEEEE. The CDR3 sequence: CASSLLGQLGGTDTQYF. The DNA for the CDR3 is TGTGCCAGCAGCTTGTTGGGGCAACTTGGAGGCACAGATACGCAGTATTTT.

The V call is TRBV6-5, the J call TRBJ2-2; no clear D. V lost 6 bases and J lost 3, with 14 bases in between. Per the germline V gene, CDR1 is MNHEY and CDR2 is SVGAGI. This CDR3 has 15 amino acids. This CDR3 is CASRLSKPDTGELFF. The CDR3 DNA sequence: TGTGCCAGCAGATTAAGTAAGCCTGACACCGGGGAGCTGTTTTTT.

This clone has just a few counts. The V and J genes are TRBV2 and TRBJ1-1; 7 bases are a match to TRBD1. The CDR3 is made up of 14 amino acids. Germline lookup yields CDR1 SNHLY and CDR2 FYNNEI. Trimming at V came to 1 base and at J to 10 bases, leaving 9 bases not matched to a gene. CDR3 loop: CASSEVKGAVGAFF. For the CDR3, the DNA is TGTGCCAGCAGTGAAGTCAAGGGGGCCGTCGGAGCTTTCTTT.

J is TRBJ2-1 and V is TRBV7-6; 9 bases are a match to TRBD1. The J segment lost 8 bases and the V segment lost 2 bases, leaving 16 bases of the junction unmatched. The CDR3 loop spans 18 amino acids. Per the germline V gene, CDR1 is SGHVS and CDR2 is FNYEAQ. CDR3 DNA sequence: TGTGCCAGCAGCTTAAATAGACAGGGGGTCATTTCACCGGATGAGCAGTTCTTC. Amino acids: CASSLNRQGVISPDEQFF.

The chain joins TRBV7-9 to TRBJ2-7, with a tentative D call TRBD1 (6 bases). The CDR3 runs to 15 residues. The V end was cut by 4 bases, the J end by 2 bases, with 15 bases between. Germline CDR1 reads SEHNR; CDR2 reads FQNEAQ (reference sequence). The CDR3 protein is CASSSSTGQTYEQYF. In DNA, the CDR3 is TGTGCCAGCAGCTCCTCGACAGGCCAGACCTACGAGCAGTACTTC.

The V gene is TRBV28, the J gene TRBJ2-2, with 8 bases identical to TRBD2. The CDR3 sequence is 13 residues long. V was clipped by 8 bases and J by 3 bases; unmatched bases: 2. From germline, CDR1 is MDHEN and CDR2 SYDVKM. The CDR3 here is CASGTRDTGELFF. In DNA form, the CDR3 reads TGTGCCAGCGGGACTAGAGACACCGGGGAGCTGTTTTTT.

The chain joins TRBV23-1 to TRBJ1-5; the D gene is possibly TRBD1 (5 bases). TRBV23-1 counts as an open reading frame of uncertain function. The ends were cut back, 0 bases at V and 5 bases at J, with 11 bases in the middle. The CDR3 is 15 amino acids. CDR3 in DNA: TGCGCCAGCAGTCAATCGGGTGTAGGGGATCAGCCCCAGCATTTT. Translated: CASSQSGVGDQPQHF.

The rearrangement joins TRBV2 to TRBJ2-7, with D possibly matching TRBD2 (5 bases). V lost 5 bases, J lost 1 base, and 9 bases lay in between. Germline assignment: CDR1 SNHLY and CDR2 FYNNEI. This CDR3 has 13 amino acids. In DNA, the CDR3 is TGTGCCAGCAGTTGGACTTTATCCTACGAGCAGTACTTC. Protein sequence: CASSWTLSYEQYF.

This sequence joins TRBV28 and TRBJ2-2; TRBD1 agrees at 7 bases. The CDR3 has 17 amino acids. V shed 0 bases and J 0 bases; nucleotides not matched to a gene: 4. The V gene's germline CDR1 is MDHEN and CDR2 SYDVKM. This CDR3 is CASSLWTGTANTGELFF. In nucleotides, the CDR3 is TGTGCCAGCAGTTTATGGACTGGGACAGCGAACACCGGGGAGCTGTTTTTT.

The rearrangement links TRBV11-3 to TRBJ2-2; 7 positions match TRBD1. CDR3 length: 14 amino acids. J lost 4 bases, V lost 5 bases, and 4 bases had no gene match. Germline V gene data show CDR1 as SGHNT and CDR2 as YENEEA. CDR3 DNA sequence: TGTGCCAGCAGCAACAGGGGTGGCACCGGGGAGCTGTTTTTT. Translating gives CASSNRGGTGELFF.

This clone was picked up one time. The genes are TRBV2 and TRBJ1-5; 7 nucleotides agree with TRBD1. Per the germline V gene, CDR1 is SNHLY and CDR2 is FYNNEI. The CDR3 contains 13 residues. Germline trimming cut 8 bases from V and 4 bases from J; bases unmatched to any gene: 5. CDR3 bases: TGTGCCAGCCAGGACAGGACTAATCAGCCCCAGCATTTT. Amino acid sequence: CASQDRTNQPQHF.

The rearrangement uses TRBV13 and TRBJ2-5; D is perhaps TRBD2 (6 bases). Trimming left V 4 bases short and J 3 bases short, with 12 bases between. Germline CDR1 is PRHDT and CDR2 is FYEKMQ (reference sequence). CDR3 length: 14 amino acids. The CDR3 DNA reads as TGTGCCAGCAGCTACACTACGGGAGAAGAGACCCAGTACTTC. Translated: CASSYTTGEETQYF. Variable domain in full (rest from reference TRBV13 and TRBJ2-5): AAGVIQSPRHLIKEKRETATLKCYPIPRHDTVYWYQQGPGQDPQFLISFYEKMQSDKGSIPDRFSAQQFSDYHSELNMSSLELGDSALYFCASSYTTGEETQYFGPGTRLLVL.

The CDR3 region is CATSDLGLAGASEQFF. The CDR3 nucleotides read TGTGCCACCAGTGATCTCGGACTAGCGGGAGCAAGTGAGCAGTTCTTC. The gene calls are TRBV24-1 and TRBJ2-1; TRBD2 matches 13 bases. Germline CDR1 is KGHDR and CDR2 is SFDVKD. The junction had 7 bases not matched to a gene; V was cut back by 3 bases and J by 9 bases. The CDR3 has 16 amino acids.

As to this clone: Other DNA sequences in the same sample also yield this CDR3. As DNA, the CDR3 is TGTGCCAGCAGCTTGGACAGATATAATGAGCAGTTCTTC. Translation: CASSLDRYNEQFF. This chain uses TRBV5-6 with TRBJ2-1; D not resolved. This CDR3 comprises 13 residues. Trimming left V 0 bases short and J 7 bases short, with 8 bases between. In germline, CDR1 is SGHDT, CDR2 YYEEEE.